Shown below are 22 T cell receptor beta chains from a single sample sequenced in a study of CD8+ T cells in alopecia areata. Treatment: oral pan-JAK inhibitor, 5-10 mg twice daily. RNA extraction and reverse transcription yielded cDNA as sequencing template. The method was immunoSEQ multiplex PCR; TCRdb's version includes in-frame clones alone and lacks a portion of them. The sample has some 190,000 clones; more than 55% are singletons. Source: CD4+ T cells sorted from blood, taken at roughly week 49, from a patient treated with tofacitinib. All receptors derive from a human donor with alopecia areata.

The V gene is TRBV20-1, the J gene TRBJ1-1; D is possibly TRBD1 (5 bases). The CDR3 consists of 11 residues. CDR1 and CDR2 from the germline V gene are DFQATT and SNEGSKA (reference sequence). Trimming left V 3 bases short and J 7 bases short, with 9 bases between. CDR3 loop: CSASPGLEAFF. In nucleotides, the CDR3 is TGCAGTGCTAGCCCGGGGCTTGAAGCTTTCTTT.

The V call is TRBV29-1, the J call TRBJ2-6; TRBD1 agrees at 8 bases. The V gene's germline CDR1 is SQVTM and CDR2 ANQGSEA. This CDR3 contains 15 residues. Trimming took 7 bases from V and 3 from J; bases not matched to a gene: 8. The CDR3 here is CSAWDRLYGANVLTF. The CDR3 nucleotides are TGCAGCGCCTGGGACAGGCTATATGGGGCCAACGTCCTGACTTTC. The full variable domain, with the rest looked up from reference TRBV29-1 and TRBJ2-6, is SAVISQKPSRDICQRGTSLTIQCQVDSQVTMMFWYRQQPGQSLTLIATANQGSEATYESGFVIDKFPISRPNLTFSTLTVSNMSPEDSSIYLCSAWDRLYGANVLTFGAGSRLTVL.

The genes are TRBV27 and TRBJ1-4; D might be TRBD1 (5 bases). The V end was cut by 8 bases, the J end by 3 bases, with 10 bases between. Germline V gene lookup returns CDR1 MNHEY and CDR2 SMNVEV (reference sequence). CDR3 length: 13 residues. The CDR3 nucleotides read TGTGCCAGCGCCGACAGATCTAATGAAAAACTGTTTTTT. Its translation is CASADRSNEKLFF.

The CDR3 reads CASSTSGVLGGELFF. CDR3 bases: TGTGCCAGCAGTACGAGCGGGGTGTTAGGCGGGGAGCTGTTTTTT. The V and J genes are TRBV5-4 and TRBJ2-2, with 7 nucleotides matching TRBD2. The germline gives CDR1 SGHNT, CDR2 YYREEE (reference sequence). J was trimmed by 7 bases and V by 5 bases; bases with no gene match: 11. The length of the CDR3 is 15 residues.

The chain's CDR3 is CASSPDRANNEQFF. The CDR3 region has the DNA TGTGCCAGCAGCCCGGACAGGGCTAACAATGAGCAGTTCTTC. V gene TRBV2 combines with J gene TRBJ2-1; TRBD1 matches 8 bases. CDR3 length: 14 residues. Per the germline V gene, CDR1 is SNHLY and CDR2 is FYNNEI. J was trimmed by 5 bases and V by 6 bases; bases with no gene match: 6. Based on the CDR3 plus reference TRBV2 and TRBJ2-1, the full variable domain is EPEVTQTPSHQVTQMGQEVILRCVPISNHLYFYWYRQILGQKVEFLVSFYNNEISEKSEIFDDQFSVERPDGSNFTLKIRSTKLEDSAMYFCASSPDRANNEQFFGPGTRLTVL.

This clone was seen more than once but under ten times. The J gene is TRBJ2-7, the V gene TRBV29-1; TRBD1 matches at 8 bases. The ends lost 7 bases at V and 6 bases at J; junction bases unmatched: 11. Germline V CDR1 and CDR2: SQVTM, ANQGSEA. This CDR3 is built from 13 residues. As DNA, the CDR3 is TGCAGCGCCGTGAGTGACAGGGGTAGCGAGCAGTACTTC. The encoded protein is CSAVSDRGSEQYF.

The chain recombines TRBV5-1 with TRBJ2-7; the D is unclear. Germline lookup yields CDR1 SGHRS and CDR2 YFSETQ. Trimming left V 4 bases short and J 7 bases short, with 9 bases between. This CDR3 has 11 residues. CDR3 sequence reads: CASSASTEQYF. CDR3 nucleotides: TGCGCCAGCAGCGCCTCTACGGAGCAGTACTTC.

This clone was detected only a few times. This chain uses TRBV7-2 with TRBJ2-3, with 7 bases fitting TRBD2. CDR1 is SGHTA, CDR2 FQGNSA, per germline. Trimming removed 0 bases from V and 0 bases from J; junction bases left unmatched: 3. The CDR3 runs to 16 residues. CDR3 coding DNA: TGTGCCAGCAGCTTAGCAGCGGGGACTAGCACAGATACGCAGTATTTT. Protein product: CASSLAAGTSTDTQYF. The full variable domain, rest sourced from reference TRBV7-2 and TRBJ2-3, is GAGVSQSPSNKVTEKGKDVELRCDPISGHTALYWYRQSLGQGLEFLIYFQGNSAPDKSGLPSDRFSAERTGGSVSTLTIQRTQQEDSAVYLCASSLAAGTSTDTQYFGPGTRLTVL.

DNA of the CDR3: TGTGCCAGCAGCACCAGGGACGGCCTCTACGAGCAGTACTTC. It codes for CASSTRDGLYEQYF. The chain joins TRBV5-4 to TRBJ2-7; perhaps D is TRBD1 or TRBD2 (5 bases each). Germline V gene data show CDR1 as SGHNT and CDR2 as YYREEE (reference sequence). The CDR3 contains 14 residues. Between the trimmed V and J ends, which lost 4 bases and 3 bases, there was a span of 14 bases.

V and J are TRBV6-5 and TRBJ1-1; D is unclear. The CDR3 totals 13 residues. V was cut by 2 bases and J by 2 bases, with 6 bases left in between. Germline CDR1 is MNHEY and CDR2 is SVGAGI. In DNA, the CDR3 is TGTGCCAGCAGTTACATTTCCAACACTGAAGCTTTCTTT. Translation gives CASSYISNTEAFF.

The chain's CDR3 is CASSQGQKYEQYF. The CDR3 DNA reads TGTGCCAGCAGCCAGGGACAGAAATACGAGCAGTACTTC. The V and J genes are TRBV7-2 and TRBJ2-7, with 7 nucleotides matching TRBD1. This CDR3 has 13 residues. CDR1 and CDR2 (germline): SGHTA, FQGNSA. Germline trimming cut 5 bases from V and 4 bases from J; bases unmatched to any gene: 5. The variable domain in full, completed from reference TRBV7-2 and TRBJ2-7, reads GAGVSQSPSNKVTEKGKDVELRCDPISGHTALYWYRQSLGQGLEFLIYFQGNSAPDKSGLPSDRFSAERTGGSVSTLTIQRTQQEDSAVYLCASSQGQKYEQYFGPGTRLTVT.

The rearrangement links TRBV2 to TRBJ2-2; 9 bases match TRBD1. The CDR3 is 13 residues long. The germline V gene has CDR1 SNHLY and CDR2 FYNNEI. The trim removed 10 bases at V and 6 bases at J, leaving 6 bases unmatched. CDR3 sequence reads: CATGTGLAGELFF. The CDR3 DNA is TGTGCCACCGGGACAGGGTTGGCCGGGGAGCTGTTTTTT.

The chain is built from TRBV13 and TRBJ2-1; D gene uncertain. The V and J ends lost 2 bases and 0 bases respectively, with 11 bases between them. CDR3 size: 16 residues. Looked up from germline, CDR1 is PRHDT and CDR2 is FYEKMQ (reference sequence). This CDR3 is CASSLRHLSSYNEQFF. The DNA for the CDR3 is TGTGCCAGCAGCTTACGACACCTGAGCTCCTACAATGAGCAGTTCTTC.

This chain joins TRBV11-1 and TRBJ2-5; TRBD2 is a possible D gene (5 bases). The CDR3 consists of 14 residues. Trimming took off 5 bases at V and 10 bases at J, with 20 bases between the two ends. Germline CDR1 SGHAT, CDR2 FQDESV (reference sequence). CDR3 in amino acids: CASSTEGSLGIQYF. In nucleotides, the CDR3 is TGTGCCAGCAGCACCGAGGGCAGTTTGGGTATCCAGTACTTC. The variable domain in full, with the rest retrieved from reference TRBV11-1 and TRBJ2-5, is EAEVAQSPRYKITEKSQAVAFWCDPISGHATLYWYRQILGQGPELLVQFQDESVVDDSQLPKDRFSAERLKGVDSTLKIQPAELGDSAMYLCASSTEGSLGIQYFGPGTRLLVL.

CDR3 region: CASSERDFTGEAFF. CDR3 coding DNA: TGTGCCAGCAGCGAACGGGACTTTACCGGGGAAGCTTTCTTT. The chain combines TRBV6-1 with TRBJ1-1; a possible D gene is TRBD1 (5 bases). V lost 6 bases and J 8 bases, leaving 19 bases between the germline ends. CDR1 and CDR2 (germline): MNHNS, SASEGT. The CDR3 length is 14 residues.

V usage is TRBV7-2 and J usage is TRBJ2-5; the D gene could be TRBD1 or TRBD2 (5 bases each). The V gene's germline CDR1 is SGHTA and CDR2 FQGNSA. CDR3 size: 16 residues. Trimming took 2 bases from V and 5 from J, leaving 18 bases between them. The DNA for the CDR3 is TGTGCCAGCAGCTTACAGTCAGGGAGACGGAAGGAGACCCAGTACTTC. It yields the protein CASSLQSGRRKETQYF.

This clone occurred a few times. The genes are TRBV14 and TRBJ1-2; the D gene is possibly TRBD1 (5 bases). V was clipped by 1 base and J by 5 bases, with 14 bases between them. The CDR3 spans 15 residues. Germline CDR1 and CDR2: SGHDN and FVKESK. CDR3 sequence: CASSQATGPIYGYTF. As DNA, the CDR3 is TGTGCCAGCAGCCAAGCCACGGGACCGATATATGGCTACACCTTC.

V usage is TRBV27 and J usage is TRBJ1-4, with a tentative D call TRBD1 (6 bases). The V and J ends lost 5 bases and 5 bases respectively, with 12 bases between them. This CDR3 is built from 14 residues. CDR1 is MNHEY and CDR2 is SMNVEV in the germline V gene (reference sequence). The CDR3 spells CASSRGGANEKLFF. As DNA, the CDR3 is TGTGCCAGCAGTCGCGGGGGCGCGAATGAAAAACTGTTTTTT. The whole variable domain, remainder taken from reference TRBV27 and TRBJ1-4, is EAQVTQNPRYLITVTGKKLTVTCSQNMNHEYMSWYRQDPGLGLRQIYYSMNVEVTDKGDVPEGYKVSRKEKRNFPLILESPSPNQTSLYFCASSRGGANEKLFFGSGTQLSVL.

The gene calls are TRBV6-5 and TRBJ2-4; D might be TRBD1 (6 bases). The CDR3 covers 13 residues. The ends were cut back, 5 bases at V and 9 bases at J, with 14 bases in the middle. Germline V gene data show CDR1 as MNHEY and CDR2 as SVGAGI. CDR3: CASSAPGAGIQYF. The CDR3 coding sequence is TGTGCCAGCAGTGCCCCAGGGGCCGGCATTCAGTACTTC.

The chain uses TRBV25-1 and TRBJ1-1; D gene unclear. Germline CDR1 MGHDK, CDR2 SYGVNS. CDR3 length equals 13 residues. Trimming left V 6 bases short and J 1 base short, with 9 bases between. CDR3 in amino acids: CASRGSGNTEAFF. CDR3 DNA: TGTGCCAGCAGGGGCAGCGGGAACACTGAAGCTTTCTTT.

V gene TRBV30 combines with J gene TRBJ2-1; 7 bases are shared with TRBD2. This CDR3 comprises 15 residues. V lost 0 bases and J lost 2; bases outside the gene matches: 4. Germline V CDR1 and CDR2: GTSNPN, SVGIG (reference sequence). CDR3 coding DNA: TGTGCCTGGAGTGTACAGCGGGGAACCTACAATGAGCAGTTCTTC. Its protein is CAWSVQRGTYNEQFF.

This clone was seen once. V gene TRBV29-1 combines with J gene TRBJ2-3; maybe TRBD2 (6 bases). This CDR3 is 13 amino acids long. In germline, CDR1 is SQVTM, CDR2 ANQGSEA. V was trimmed by 4 bases and J by 4 bases, leaving 12 bases between them. The CDR3 DNA reads TGCAGCGTTGTGGGACTGGGGGCAGATACGCAGTATTTT. Protein product: CSVVGLGADTQYF.